The 8 T cell receptor beta chains below were found in one sample sequenced in a study of blood T cells in healthy people across ages. The use of a sample-barcoded 5' primer and a J-beta primer mix characterized a second PCR of roughly 6 to 11 cycles. TCRdb itself ran the 5' RACE reads through MiXCR, one entry per CDR3 protein. Of about 970,000 distinct CDR3 sequences listed, roughly 50% were seen once; the top ten hold about a fifth. The sample was blood. The receptor source for this set is a woman aged 55-75 years in good health.

This chain connects TRBV5-1 to TRBJ1-4; D gene unclear. The germline V gene has CDR1 SGHRS and CDR2 YFSETQ. The CDR3 covers 13 residues. V was trimmed by 4 bases and J by 6 bases, leaving 10 bases between them. CDR3 DNA: TGCGCCAGCAGCCCGGCGGGCTATGAAAAACTGTTTTTT. This codes for CASSPAGYEKLFF. Combining the CDR3 with reference TRBV5-1 and TRBJ1-4 gives the whole variable domain KAGVTQTPRYLIKTRGQQVTLSCSPISGHRSVSWYQQTPGQGLQFLFEYFSETQRNKGNFPGRFSGRQFSNSRSEMNVSTLELGDSALYLCASSPAGYEKLFFGSGTQLSVL.

In this sample, this clonotype turned up a few times. The chain carries TRBV10-3 and TRBJ2-3; D is possibly TRBD1 or TRBD2 (6 bases each). In germline, CDR1 is ENHRY, CDR2 SYGVKD. Trimming removed 10 bases from V and 2 bases from J, with 16 bases in between. The CDR3 consists of 14 residues. The CDR3 here is CATRLGGHTDTQYF. The CDR3, as DNA: TGTGCCACCCGACTAGGGGGGCACACAGATACGCAGTATTTT.

The J gene is TRBJ2-3, the V gene TRBV4-1; TRBD2 is a possible D gene (5 bases). Trimming removed 5 bases at V and 8 bases at J, with 20 bases between. CDR1 is MGHRA, CDR2 YSYEKL, per germline. CDR3 length: 15 residues. The CDR3 here is CASSAGIYFLGTQYF. The CDR3 nucleotides read TGCGCCAGCAGCGCCGGGATCTACTTTTTGGGTACGCAGTATTTT.

The chain has TRBV25-1 and TRBJ2-2, with 8 bases matching TRBD2. Germline CDR1 MGHDK, CDR2 SYGVNS. With V trimmed by 2 bases and J by 8 bases, 7 bases remained unmatched. CDR3 size: 15 residues. The chain's CDR3 is CASSELSGDPGELFF. The CDR3 region has the DNA TGTGCCAGCAGTGAACTTAGCGGGGATCCAGGGGAGCTGTTTTTT.

The chain recombines TRBV11-1 with TRBJ2-1; 11 bases map to TRBD1. The CDR3 consists of 14 residues. Per germline, CDR1 SGHAT and CDR2 FQDESV (reference sequence). Trimming at V came to 2 bases and at J to 14 bases, leaving 8 bases not matched to a gene. In DNA, the CDR3 is TGTGCCAGCAGCTTACTTTCCCGGACAGGGGGCGAGTTCTTC. It yields the protein CASSLLSRTGGEFF.

The V call is TRBV7-2, the J call TRBJ2-1, with 11 bases identical to TRBD2. The CDR3 consists of 15 residues. Germline CDR1 SGHTA, CDR2 FQGNSA. V lost 6 bases, J lost 8 bases, and 9 bases stayed unmatched. CDR3 in amino acids: CASRLIAGGPDEQFF. The CDR3 nucleotides read TGTGCCAGCAGACTCATAGCGGGAGGGCCGGATGAGCAGTTCTTC.

The V call is TRBV7-9, the J call TRBJ2-7; D call uncertain. Trimming left V 6 bases short and J 3 bases short, with 15 bases between. Germline V CDR1 and CDR2: SEHNR, FQNEAQ (reference sequence). The CDR3 is 14 amino acids. The CDR3 loop reads CASSSDRTYYEQYF. The CDR3 DNA reads TGTGCCAGCAGTTCTGATAGGACGTACTACGAGCAGTACTTC.

The chain carries TRBV29-1 and TRBJ2-5; 10 nucleotides match TRBD2. Germline-derived CDR1 and CDR2 are SQVTM and ANQGSEA. The CDR3 extends over 15 amino acids. CDR3 nucleotides: TGCAGTGCTAGCGGGAGAGAGGATTTCTACAATGAGCAGTACTTC. Amino acid sequence: CSASGREDFYNEQYF.